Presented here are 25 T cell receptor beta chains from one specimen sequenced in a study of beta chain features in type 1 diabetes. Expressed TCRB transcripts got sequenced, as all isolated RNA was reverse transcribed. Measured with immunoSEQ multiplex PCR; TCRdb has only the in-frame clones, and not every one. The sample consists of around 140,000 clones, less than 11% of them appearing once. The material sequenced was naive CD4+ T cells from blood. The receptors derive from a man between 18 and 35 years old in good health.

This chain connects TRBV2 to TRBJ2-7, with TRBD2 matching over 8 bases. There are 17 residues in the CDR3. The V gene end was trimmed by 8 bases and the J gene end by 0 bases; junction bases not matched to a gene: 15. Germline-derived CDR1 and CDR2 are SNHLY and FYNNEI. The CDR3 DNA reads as TGTGCCAGCCGTTTGGGGCTCGTGGCGGGGGGCTCCTACGAGCAGTACTTC. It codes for CASRLGLVAGGSYEQYF.

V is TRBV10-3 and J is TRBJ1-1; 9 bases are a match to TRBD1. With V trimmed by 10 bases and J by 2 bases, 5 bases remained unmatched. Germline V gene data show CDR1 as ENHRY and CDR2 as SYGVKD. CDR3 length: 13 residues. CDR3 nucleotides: TGTGCCACCTCGGGACAGGGAAACACTGAAGCTTTCTTT. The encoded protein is CATSGQGNTEAFF.

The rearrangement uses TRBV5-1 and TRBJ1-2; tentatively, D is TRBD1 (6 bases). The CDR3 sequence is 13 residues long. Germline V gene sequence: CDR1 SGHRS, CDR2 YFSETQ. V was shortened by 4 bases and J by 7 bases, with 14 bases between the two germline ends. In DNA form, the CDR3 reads TGCGCCAGCAGCATAGGGACACTCTCTGGCTACACCTTC. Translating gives CASSIGTLSGYTF.

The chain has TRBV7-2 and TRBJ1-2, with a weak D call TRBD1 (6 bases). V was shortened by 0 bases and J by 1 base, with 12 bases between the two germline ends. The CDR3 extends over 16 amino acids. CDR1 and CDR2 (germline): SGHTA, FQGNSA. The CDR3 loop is CASSLAPGQLNYGYTF. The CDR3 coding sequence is TGTGCCAGCAGCTTAGCGCCAGGACAGCTTAACTATGGCTACACCTTC.

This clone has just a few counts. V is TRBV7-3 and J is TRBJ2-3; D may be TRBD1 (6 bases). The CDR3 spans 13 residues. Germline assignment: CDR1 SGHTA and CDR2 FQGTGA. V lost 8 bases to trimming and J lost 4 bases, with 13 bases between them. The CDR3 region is CASGRQVSDTQYF. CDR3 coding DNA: TGTGCCAGCGGACGACAGGTGTCAGATACGCAGTATTTT.

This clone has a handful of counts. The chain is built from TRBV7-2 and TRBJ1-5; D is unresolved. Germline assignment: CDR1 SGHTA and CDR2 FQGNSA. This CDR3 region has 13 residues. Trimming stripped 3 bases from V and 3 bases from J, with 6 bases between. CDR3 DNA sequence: TGTGCCAGCAGCTTGACACTCAATCAGCCCCAGCATTTT. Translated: CASSLTLNQPQHF.

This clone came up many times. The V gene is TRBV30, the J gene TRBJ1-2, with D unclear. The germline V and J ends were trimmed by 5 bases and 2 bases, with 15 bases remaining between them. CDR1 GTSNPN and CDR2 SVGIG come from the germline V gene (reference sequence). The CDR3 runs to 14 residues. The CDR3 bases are TGTGCCTGGTTGCGGATGGTTCCGAACTATGGCTACACCTTC. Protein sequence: CAWLRMVPNYGYTF.

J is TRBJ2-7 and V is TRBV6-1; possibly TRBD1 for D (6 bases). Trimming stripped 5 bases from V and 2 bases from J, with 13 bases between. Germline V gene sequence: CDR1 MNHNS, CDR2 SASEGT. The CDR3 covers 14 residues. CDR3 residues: CASSLEDRTYEQYF. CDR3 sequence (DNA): TGTGCCAGCAGTCTTGAAGACAGGACCTACGAGCAGTACTTC.

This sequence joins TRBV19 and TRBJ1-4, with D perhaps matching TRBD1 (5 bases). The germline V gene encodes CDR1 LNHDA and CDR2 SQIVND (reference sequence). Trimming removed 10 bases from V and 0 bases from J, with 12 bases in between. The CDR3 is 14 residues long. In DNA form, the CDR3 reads TGTGCCACTAAGGGGTCCGCAACTAATGAAAAACTGTTTTTT. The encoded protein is CATKGSATNEKLFF. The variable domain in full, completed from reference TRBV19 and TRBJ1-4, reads DGGITQSPKYLFRKEGQNVTLSCEQNLNHDAMYWYRQDPGQGLRLIYYSQIVNDFQKGDIAEGYSVSREKKESFPLTVTSAQKNPTAFYLCATKGSATNEKLFFGSGTQLSVL.

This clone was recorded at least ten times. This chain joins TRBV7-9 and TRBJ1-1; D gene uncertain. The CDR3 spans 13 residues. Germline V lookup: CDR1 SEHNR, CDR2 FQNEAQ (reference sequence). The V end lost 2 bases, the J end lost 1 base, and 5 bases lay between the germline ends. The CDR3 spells CASSLSGNTEAFF. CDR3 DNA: TGTGCCAGCAGCTTAAGCGGGAACACTGAAGCTTTCTTT.

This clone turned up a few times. The CDR3 nucleotides read TGTGCCAGCTCACACGGACAGGGTGACTATGGCTACACCTTC. This translates into CASSHGQGDYGYTF. The J gene is TRBJ1-2, the V gene TRBV18, with TRBD1 identical over 8 bases. Germline loops: CDR1 KGHSH, CDR2 LQKENI. J was trimmed by 3 bases and V by 4 bases; bases with no gene match: 4. CDR3 length: 14 amino acids.

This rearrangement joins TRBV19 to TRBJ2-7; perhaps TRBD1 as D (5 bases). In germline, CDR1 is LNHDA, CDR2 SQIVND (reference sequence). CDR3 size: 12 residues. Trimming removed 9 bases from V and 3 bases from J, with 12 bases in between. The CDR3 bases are TGTGCCAGCCAGGGTAGGGACTACGAGCAGTACTTC. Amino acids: CASQGRDYEQYF.

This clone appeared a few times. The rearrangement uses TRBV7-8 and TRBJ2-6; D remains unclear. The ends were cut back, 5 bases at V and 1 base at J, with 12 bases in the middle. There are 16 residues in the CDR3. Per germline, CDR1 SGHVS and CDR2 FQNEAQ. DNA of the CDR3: TGTGCCAGCAGCCAGAGGCTGATTTCTGGGGCCAACGTCCTGACTTTC. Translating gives CASSQRLISGANVLTF.

CDR3 bases: TGTGCCAGCAGCGTAGGTTCTAGCGGGGGTTTAATAGATACGCAGTATTTT. Its translation is CASSVGSSGGLIDTQYF. This sequence joins TRBV9 and TRBJ2-3; 10 bases map to TRBD2. The ends lost 0 bases at V and 5 bases at J; junction bases unmatched: 9. Germline values: CDR1 SGDLS, CDR2 YYNGEE. The CDR3 totals 17 residues.

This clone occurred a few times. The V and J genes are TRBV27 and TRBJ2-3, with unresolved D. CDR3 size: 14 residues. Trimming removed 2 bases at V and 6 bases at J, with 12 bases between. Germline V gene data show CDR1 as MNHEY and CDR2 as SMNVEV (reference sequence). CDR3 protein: CASSLTPWADTQYF. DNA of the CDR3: TGTGCCAGCAGTTTAACGCCATGGGCCGATACGCAGTATTTT.

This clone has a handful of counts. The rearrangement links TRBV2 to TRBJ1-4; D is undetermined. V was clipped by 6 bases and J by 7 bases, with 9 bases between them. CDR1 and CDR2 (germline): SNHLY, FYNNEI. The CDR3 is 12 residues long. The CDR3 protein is CASRREIEKLFF. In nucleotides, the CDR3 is TGTGCCAGCAGAAGGGAGATTGAAAAACTGTTTTTT.

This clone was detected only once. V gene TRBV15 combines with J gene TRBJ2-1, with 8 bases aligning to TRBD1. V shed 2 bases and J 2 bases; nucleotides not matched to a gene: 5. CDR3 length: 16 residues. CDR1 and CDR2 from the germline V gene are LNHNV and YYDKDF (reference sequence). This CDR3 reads CATSRTGGFPYNEQFF. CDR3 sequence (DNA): TGTGCCACCAGCAGAACAGGGGGTTTCCCCTACAATGAGCAGTTCTTC.

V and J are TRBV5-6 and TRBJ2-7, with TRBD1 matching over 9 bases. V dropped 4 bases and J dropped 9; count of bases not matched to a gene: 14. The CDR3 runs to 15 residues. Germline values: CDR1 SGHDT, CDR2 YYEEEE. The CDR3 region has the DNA TGTGCCAGCAGCCTAGGGACAGGGAGACCCGGTTCGCAGTACTTC. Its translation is CASSLGTGRPGSQYF.

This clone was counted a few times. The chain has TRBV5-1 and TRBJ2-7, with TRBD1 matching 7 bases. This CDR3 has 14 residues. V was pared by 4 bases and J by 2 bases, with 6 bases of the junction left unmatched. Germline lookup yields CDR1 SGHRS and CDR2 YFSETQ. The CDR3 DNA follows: TGCGCCAGCAGCGCCTTGACAGGGACCTACGAGCAGTACTTC. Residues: CASSALTGTYEQYF.

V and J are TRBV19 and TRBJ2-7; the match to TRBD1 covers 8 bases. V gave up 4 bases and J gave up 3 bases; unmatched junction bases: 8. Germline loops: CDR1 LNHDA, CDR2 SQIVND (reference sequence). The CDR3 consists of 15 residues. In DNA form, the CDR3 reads TGTGCCAGTAGTACCAGACAGGGGACAAGCTACGAGCAGTACTTC. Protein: CASSTRQGTSYEQYF.

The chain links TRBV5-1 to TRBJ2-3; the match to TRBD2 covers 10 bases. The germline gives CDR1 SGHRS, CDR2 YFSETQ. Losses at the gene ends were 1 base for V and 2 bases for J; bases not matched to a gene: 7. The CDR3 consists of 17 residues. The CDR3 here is CASSLWASGGNTDTQYF. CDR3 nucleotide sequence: TGCGCCAGCAGCTTGTGGGCTAGCGGGGGTAACACAGATACGCAGTATTTT.

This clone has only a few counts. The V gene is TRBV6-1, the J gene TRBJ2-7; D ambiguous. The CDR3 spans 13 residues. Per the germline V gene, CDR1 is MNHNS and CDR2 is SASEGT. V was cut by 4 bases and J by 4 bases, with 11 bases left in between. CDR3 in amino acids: CASSVEPRYEQYF. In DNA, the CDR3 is TGTGCCAGCAGTGTTGAACCGAGATACGAGCAGTACTTC.

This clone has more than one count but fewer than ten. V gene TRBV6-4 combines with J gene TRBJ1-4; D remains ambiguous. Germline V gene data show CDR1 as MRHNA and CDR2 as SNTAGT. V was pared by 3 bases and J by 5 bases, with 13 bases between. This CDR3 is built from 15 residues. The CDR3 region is CASSERAGRNEKLFF. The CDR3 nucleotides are TGTGCCAGCAGTGAGAGGGCAGGAAGGAATGAAAAACTGTTTTTT.

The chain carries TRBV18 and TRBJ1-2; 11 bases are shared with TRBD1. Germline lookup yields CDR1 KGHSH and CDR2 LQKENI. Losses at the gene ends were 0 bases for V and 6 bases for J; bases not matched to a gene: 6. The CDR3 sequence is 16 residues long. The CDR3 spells CASSPPGTGQGDGYTF. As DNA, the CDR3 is TGTGCCAGCTCACCACCGGGGACGGGACAGGGGGATGGCTACACCTTC.

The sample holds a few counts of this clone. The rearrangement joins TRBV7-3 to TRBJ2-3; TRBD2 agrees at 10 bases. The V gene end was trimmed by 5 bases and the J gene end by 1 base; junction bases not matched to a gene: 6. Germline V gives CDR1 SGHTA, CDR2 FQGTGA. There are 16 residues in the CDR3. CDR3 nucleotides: TGTGCCAGCAGCCTCCTGCTAGCGGGGGGCACAGATACGCAGTATTTT. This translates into CASSLLLAGGTDTQYF.